This TCR beta chain derives from a study of T cell repertoires in cytomegalovirus infection. General observations from the study: Within the response measured ex vivo, HLA-C-restricted CMV-specific TCR beta clonotypes were dominant.

MiXCR, run by TCRdb on the reads, gives a single entry per CDR3 protein. The sample gives a few hundred thousand distinct CDR3 sequences, 35% to 50% of which show up once; 40% to 60% is in the top ten. The CDR3 consists of 14 residues. CDR1 SGHTA and CDR2 FQGNSA come from the germline V gene. V shed 5 bases and J shed 2 bases, with 12 bases lying between them. Worth noting for this clonotype: Its specificity is unknown.

This receptor was obtained from a human donor in good health (CMV status not recorded). Some clones in this sample may be carry-over from other donors' samples. The chain links TRBV7-2 to TRBJ1-2; D is perhaps TRBD1 (6 bases). The sequenced sample was cultured PBMCs, obtained from culture after CMV antigen stimulation. The CDR3 spells CASSPTGLNYGYTF. DNA of the CDR3: TGTGCCAGCAGCCCCACAGGGTTGAACTATGGCTACACCTTC.